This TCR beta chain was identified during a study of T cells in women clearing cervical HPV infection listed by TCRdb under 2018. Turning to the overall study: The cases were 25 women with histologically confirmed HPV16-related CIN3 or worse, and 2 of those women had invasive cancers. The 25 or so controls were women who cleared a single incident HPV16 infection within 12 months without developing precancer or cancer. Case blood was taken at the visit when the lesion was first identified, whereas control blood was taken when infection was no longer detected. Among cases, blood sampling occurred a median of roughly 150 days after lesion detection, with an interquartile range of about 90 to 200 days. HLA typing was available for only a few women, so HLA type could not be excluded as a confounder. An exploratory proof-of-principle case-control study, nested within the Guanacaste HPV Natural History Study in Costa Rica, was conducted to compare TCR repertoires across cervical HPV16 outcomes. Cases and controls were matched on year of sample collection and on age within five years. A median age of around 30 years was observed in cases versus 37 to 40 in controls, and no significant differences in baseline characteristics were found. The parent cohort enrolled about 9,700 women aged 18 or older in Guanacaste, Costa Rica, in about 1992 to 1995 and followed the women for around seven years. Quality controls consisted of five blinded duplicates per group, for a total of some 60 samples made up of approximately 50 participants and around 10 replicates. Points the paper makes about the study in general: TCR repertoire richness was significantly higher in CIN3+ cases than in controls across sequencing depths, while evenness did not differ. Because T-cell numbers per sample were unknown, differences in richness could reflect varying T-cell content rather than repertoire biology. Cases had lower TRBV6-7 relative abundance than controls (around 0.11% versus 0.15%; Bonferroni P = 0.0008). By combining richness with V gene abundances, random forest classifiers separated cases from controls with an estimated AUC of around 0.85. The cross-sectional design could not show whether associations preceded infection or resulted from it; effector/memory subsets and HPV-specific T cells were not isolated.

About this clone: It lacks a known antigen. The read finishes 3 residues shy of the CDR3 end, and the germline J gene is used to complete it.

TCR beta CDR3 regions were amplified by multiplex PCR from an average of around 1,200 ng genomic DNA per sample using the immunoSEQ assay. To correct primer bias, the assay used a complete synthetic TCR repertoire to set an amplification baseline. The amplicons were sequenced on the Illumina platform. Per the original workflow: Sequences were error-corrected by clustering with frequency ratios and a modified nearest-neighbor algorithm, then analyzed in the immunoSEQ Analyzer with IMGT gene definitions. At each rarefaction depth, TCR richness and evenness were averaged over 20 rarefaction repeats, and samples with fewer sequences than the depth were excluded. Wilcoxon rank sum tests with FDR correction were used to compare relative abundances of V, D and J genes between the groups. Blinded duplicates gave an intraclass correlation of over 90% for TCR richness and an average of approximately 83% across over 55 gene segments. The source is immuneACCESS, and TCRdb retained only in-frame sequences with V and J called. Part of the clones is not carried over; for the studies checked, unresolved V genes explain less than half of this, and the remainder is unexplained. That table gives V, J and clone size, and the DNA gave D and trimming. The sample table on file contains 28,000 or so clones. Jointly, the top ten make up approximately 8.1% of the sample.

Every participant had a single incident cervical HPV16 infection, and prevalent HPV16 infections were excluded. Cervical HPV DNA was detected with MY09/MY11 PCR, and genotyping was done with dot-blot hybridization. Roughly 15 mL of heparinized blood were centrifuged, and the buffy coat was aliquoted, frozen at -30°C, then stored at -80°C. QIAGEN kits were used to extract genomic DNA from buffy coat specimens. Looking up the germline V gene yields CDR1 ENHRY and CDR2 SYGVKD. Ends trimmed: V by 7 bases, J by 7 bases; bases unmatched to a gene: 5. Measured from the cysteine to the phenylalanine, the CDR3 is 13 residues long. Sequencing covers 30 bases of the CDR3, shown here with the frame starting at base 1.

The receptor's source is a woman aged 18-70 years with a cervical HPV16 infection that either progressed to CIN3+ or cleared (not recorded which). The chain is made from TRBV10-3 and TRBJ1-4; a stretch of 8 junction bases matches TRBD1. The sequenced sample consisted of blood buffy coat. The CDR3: CAITLDRAEKLFF. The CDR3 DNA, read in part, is TGTGCCATCACCCTGGACAGGGCTGAAAAA.